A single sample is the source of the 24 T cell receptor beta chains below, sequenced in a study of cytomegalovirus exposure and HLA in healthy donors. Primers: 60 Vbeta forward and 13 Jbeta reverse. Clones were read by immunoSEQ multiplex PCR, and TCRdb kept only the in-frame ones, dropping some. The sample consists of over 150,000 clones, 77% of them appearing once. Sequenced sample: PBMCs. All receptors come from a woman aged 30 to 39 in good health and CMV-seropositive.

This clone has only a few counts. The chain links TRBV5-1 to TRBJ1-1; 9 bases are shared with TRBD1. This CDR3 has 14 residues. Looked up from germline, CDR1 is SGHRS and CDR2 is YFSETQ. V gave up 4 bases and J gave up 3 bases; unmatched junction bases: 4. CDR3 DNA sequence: TGCGCCAGCAGCAGGCGGGACAGGGACACTGAAGCTTTCTTT. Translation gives CASSRRDRDTEAFF.

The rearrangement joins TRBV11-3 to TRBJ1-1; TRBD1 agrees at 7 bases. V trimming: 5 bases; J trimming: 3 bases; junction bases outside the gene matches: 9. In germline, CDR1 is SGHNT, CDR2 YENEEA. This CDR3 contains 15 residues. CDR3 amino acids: CASSLTTGWDTEAFF. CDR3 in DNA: TGTGCCAGCAGCCTGACGACAGGGTGGGACACTGAAGCTTTCTTT.

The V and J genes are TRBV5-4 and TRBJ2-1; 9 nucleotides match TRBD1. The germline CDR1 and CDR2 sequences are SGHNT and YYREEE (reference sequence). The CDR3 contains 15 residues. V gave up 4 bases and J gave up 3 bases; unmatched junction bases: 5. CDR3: CASSAGQGGYNEQFF. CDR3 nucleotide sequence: TGTGCCAGCAGCGCGGGACAGGGAGGCTACAATGAGCAGTTCTTC.

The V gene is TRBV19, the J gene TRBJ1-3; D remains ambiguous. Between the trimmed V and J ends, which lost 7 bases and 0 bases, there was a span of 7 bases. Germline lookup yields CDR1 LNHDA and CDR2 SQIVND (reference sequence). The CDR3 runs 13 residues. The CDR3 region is CASNSVSGNTIYF. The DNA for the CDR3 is TGTGCCAGTAATAGCGTCTCTGGAAACACCATATATTTT.

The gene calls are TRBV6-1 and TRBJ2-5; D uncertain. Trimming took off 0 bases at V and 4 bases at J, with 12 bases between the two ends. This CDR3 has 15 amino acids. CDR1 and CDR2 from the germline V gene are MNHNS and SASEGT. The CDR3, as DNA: TGTGCCAGCAGTGAAGCGCTTCAGGCACGAGAGACCCAGTACTTC. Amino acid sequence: CASSEALQARETQYF.

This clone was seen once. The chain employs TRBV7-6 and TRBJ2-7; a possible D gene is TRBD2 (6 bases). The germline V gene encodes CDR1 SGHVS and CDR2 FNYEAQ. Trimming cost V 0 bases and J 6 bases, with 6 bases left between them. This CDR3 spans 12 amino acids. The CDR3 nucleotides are TGTGCCAGCAGCTTAGCCGGGGGCGAGCAGTACTTC. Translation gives CASSLAGGEQYF.

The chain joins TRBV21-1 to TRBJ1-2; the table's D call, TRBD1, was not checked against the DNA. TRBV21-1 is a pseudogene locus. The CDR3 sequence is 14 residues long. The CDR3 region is CASSKLRQCCGYTF. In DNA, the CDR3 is TGTGCCAGCAGCAAGCTACGACAATGCTGTGGCTACACCTTC.

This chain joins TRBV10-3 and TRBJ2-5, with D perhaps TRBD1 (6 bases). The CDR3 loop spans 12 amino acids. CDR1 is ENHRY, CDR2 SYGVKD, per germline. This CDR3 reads CPKKGVGETQYF. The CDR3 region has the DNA TGTCCGAAAAAGGGGGTCGGGGAGACCCAGTACTTC.

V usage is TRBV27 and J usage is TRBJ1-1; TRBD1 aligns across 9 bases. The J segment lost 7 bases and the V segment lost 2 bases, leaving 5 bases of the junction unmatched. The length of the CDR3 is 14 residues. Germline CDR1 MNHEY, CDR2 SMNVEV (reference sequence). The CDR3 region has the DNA TGTGCCAGCAGTTTAATACCGGGACAGGGTGAAGCTTTCTTT. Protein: CASSLIPGQGEAFF.

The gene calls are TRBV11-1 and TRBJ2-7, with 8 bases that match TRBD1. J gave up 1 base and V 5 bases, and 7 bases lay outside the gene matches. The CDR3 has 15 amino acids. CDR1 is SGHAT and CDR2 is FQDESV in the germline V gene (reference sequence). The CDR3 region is CASSLTGEGSYEQYF. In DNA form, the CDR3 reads TGTGCCAGCAGCCTGACAGGGGAAGGGTCCTACGAGCAGTACTTC.

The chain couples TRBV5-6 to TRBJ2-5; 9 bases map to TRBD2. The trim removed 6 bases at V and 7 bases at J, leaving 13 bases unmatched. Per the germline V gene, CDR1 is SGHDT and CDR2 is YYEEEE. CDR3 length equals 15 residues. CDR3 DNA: TGTGCCAGCACCCCGACTAGCGGAGGGATTCTGACCCAGTACTTC. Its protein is CASTPTSGGILTQYF.

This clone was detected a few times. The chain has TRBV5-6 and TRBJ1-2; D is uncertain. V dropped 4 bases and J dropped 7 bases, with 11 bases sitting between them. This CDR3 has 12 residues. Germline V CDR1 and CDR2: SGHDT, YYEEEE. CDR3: CASSPRLGGYTF. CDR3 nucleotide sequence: TGTGCCAGCAGCCCCAGGTTGGGTGGCTACACCTTC.

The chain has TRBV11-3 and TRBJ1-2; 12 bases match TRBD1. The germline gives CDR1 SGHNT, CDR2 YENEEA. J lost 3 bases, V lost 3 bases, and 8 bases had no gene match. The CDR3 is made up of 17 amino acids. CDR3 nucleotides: TGTGCCAGCAGCTTTGGGGGACAGGGGGCGCGTGACTATGGCTACACCTTC. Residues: CASSFGGQGARDYGYTF.

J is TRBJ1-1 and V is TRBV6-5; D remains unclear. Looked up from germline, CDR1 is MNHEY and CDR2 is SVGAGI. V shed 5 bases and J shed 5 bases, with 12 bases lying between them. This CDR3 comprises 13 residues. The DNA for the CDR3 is TGTGCCAGCAGTCCCCCGGAGCGAACTGAAGCTTTCTTT. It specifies CASSPPERTEAFF.

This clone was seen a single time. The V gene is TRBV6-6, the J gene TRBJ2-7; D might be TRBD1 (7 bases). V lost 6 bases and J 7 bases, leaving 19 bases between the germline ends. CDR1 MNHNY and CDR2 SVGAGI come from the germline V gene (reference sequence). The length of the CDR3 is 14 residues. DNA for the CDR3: TGTGCCAGCAGCGACGCCAGGGGGGTTGGGGAGCAGTACTTC. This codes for CASSDARGVGEQYF.

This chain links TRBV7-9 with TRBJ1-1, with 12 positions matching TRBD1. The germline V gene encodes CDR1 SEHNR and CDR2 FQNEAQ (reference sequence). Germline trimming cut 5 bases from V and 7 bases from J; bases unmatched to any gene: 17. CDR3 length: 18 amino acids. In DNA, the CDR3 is TGTGCCAGCAGCCAGACCCGAGGGACAGGGGGCGGAAATGGTGAAGCTTTCTTT. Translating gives CASSQTRGTGGGNGEAFF.

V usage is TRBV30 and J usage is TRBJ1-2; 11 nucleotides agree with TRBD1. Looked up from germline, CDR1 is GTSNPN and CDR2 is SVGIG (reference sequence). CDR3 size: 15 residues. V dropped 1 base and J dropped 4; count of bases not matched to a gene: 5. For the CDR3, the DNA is TGTGCCTGGAGTGCCGGACAGGGGGCGGGCTATGGCTACACCTTC. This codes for CAWSAGQGAGYGYTF. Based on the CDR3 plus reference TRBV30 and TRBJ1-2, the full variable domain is SQTIHQWPATLVQPVGSPLSLECTVEGTSNPNLYWYRQAAGRGLQLLFYSVGIGQISSEVPQNLSASRPQDRQFILSSKKLLLSDSGFYLCAWSAGQGAGYGYTFGSGTRLTVV.

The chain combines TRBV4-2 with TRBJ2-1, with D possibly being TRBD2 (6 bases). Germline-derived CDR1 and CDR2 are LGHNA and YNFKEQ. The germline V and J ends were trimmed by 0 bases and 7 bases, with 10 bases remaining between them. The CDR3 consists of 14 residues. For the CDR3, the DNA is TGTGCCAGCAGCCAAGAGCCTAGCGCGAATGAGCAGTTCTTC. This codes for CASSQEPSANEQFF.

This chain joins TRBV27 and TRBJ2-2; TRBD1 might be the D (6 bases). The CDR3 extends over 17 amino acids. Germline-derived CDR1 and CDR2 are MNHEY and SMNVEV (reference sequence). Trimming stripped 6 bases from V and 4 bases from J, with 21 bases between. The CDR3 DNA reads TGTGCCAGCAGACGCACCGGGGTTCGAGGGGGCACCGGGGAGCTGTTTTTT. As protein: CASRRTGVRGGTGELFF.

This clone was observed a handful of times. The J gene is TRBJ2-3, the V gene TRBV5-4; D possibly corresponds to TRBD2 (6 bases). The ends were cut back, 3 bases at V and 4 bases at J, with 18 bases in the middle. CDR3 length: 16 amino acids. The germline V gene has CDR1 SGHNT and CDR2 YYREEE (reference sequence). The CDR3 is CASSWRLESLADTQYF. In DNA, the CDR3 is TGTGCCAGCAGCTGGAGACTAGAGTCCCTCGCAGATACGCAGTATTTT.

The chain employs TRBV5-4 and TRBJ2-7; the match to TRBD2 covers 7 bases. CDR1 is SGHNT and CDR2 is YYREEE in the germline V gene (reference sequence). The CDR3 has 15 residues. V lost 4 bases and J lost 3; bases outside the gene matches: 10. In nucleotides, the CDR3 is TGTGCCAGCAGCCCAACTAGCGACCATTTCTACGAGCAGTACTTC. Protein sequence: CASSPTSDHFYEQYF.

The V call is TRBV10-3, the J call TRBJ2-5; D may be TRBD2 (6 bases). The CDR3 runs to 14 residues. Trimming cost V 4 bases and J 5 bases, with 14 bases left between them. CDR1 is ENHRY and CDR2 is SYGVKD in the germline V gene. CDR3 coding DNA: TGTGCCATCAGTGCGGAACTAGCACGGGAGACCCAGTACTTC. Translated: CAISAELARETQYF.

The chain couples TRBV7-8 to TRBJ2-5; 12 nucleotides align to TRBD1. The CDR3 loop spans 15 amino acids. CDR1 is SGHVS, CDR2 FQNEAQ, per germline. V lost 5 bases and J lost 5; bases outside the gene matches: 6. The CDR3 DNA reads TGTGCCAGCAGCCCGCGGGACAGGGGGCACGAGACCCAGTACTTC. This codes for CASSPRDRGHETQYF.

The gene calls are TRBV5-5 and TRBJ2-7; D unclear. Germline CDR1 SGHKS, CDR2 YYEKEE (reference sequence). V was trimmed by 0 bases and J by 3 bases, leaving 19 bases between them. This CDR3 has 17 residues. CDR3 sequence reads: CASSLVTANDRYYEQYF. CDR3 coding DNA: TGTGCCAGCAGCTTGGTTACAGCTAATGATCGTTACTACGAGCAGTACTTC. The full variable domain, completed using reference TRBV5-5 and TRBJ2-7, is DAGVTQSPTHLIKTRGQQVTLRCSPISGHKSVSWYQQVLGQGPQFIFQYYEKEERGRGNFPDRFSARQFPNYSSELNVNALLLGDSALYLCASSLVTANDRYYEQYFGPGTRLTVT.